This entry lists 5 T cell receptor beta chains sequenced from one sample in a study of blood T cells in healthy people across ages. The use of a sample-barcoded 5' primer and a J-beta primer mix characterized a second PCR of roughly 6 to 11 cycles. MiXCR, run by TCRdb on the 5' RACE reads, gives a single entry per CDR3 protein. The table shows about a million distinct CDR3 sequences, with roughly 43% occurring only once. Sequencing was carried out using blood. The receptors were sampled from a man aged 25 to 40 in good health.

The chain couples TRBV5-1 to TRBJ2-1; 11 nucleotides match TRBD2. Germline-derived CDR1 and CDR2 are SGHRS and YFSETQ. The trim removed 1 base at V and 5 bases at J, leaving 5 bases unmatched. There are 16 residues in the CDR3. The CDR3 here is CASSLRLAGLDNEQFF. DNA of the CDR3: TGCGCCAGCAGCTTGAGACTAGCGGGGTTAGACAATGAGCAGTTCTTC.

V and J are TRBV9 and TRBJ2-7, with D possibly matching TRBD1 (6 bases). Germline CDR1 is SGDLS and CDR2 is YYNGEE. The V end lost 3 bases, the J end lost 2 bases, and 12 bases lay between the germline ends. The CDR3 is made up of 14 amino acids. The CDR3 reads CASSGQERTYEQYF. For the CDR3, the DNA is TGTGCCAGCAGCGGACAGGAACGAACCTACGAGCAGTACTTC.

This clonotype appeared a few times. The chain recombines TRBV6-4 with TRBJ2-1, with D hard to call. With 0 bases removed from V and 5 bases from J, the gap between germline ends came to 8 bases. Germline V gene lookup returns CDR1 MRHNA and CDR2 SNTAGT. The CDR3 totals 14 residues. This chain's CDR3 is CASSDSSEHNEQFF. The CDR3 DNA follows: TGTGCCAGCAGTGACTCTTCAGAGCACAATGAGCAGTTCTTC.

This chain joins TRBV27 and TRBJ1-5; D not certain. Between the trimmed V and J ends, which lost 7 bases and 7 bases, there was a span of 14 bases. The CDR3 runs to 13 residues. The germline CDR1 and CDR2 sequences are MNHEY and SMNVEV (reference sequence). Written as DNA, the CDR3 is TGTGCCAGCAAAGGAGGGTCCATGCAGCCCCAGCATTTT. Translated, it gives CASKGGSMQPQHF.

The chain couples TRBV7-2 to TRBJ2-7; 10 nucleotides agree with TRBD1. Germline CDR1 SGHTA, CDR2 FQGNSA. The CDR3 is made up of 17 amino acids. The trim removed 5 bases at V and 7 bases at J, leaving 17 bases unmatched. CDR3 coding DNA: TGTGCCAGCAGCCGTTTGACCAGGACAGGGGGTTGGGATGAGCAGTACTTC. The encoded protein is CASSRLTRTGGWDEQYF.